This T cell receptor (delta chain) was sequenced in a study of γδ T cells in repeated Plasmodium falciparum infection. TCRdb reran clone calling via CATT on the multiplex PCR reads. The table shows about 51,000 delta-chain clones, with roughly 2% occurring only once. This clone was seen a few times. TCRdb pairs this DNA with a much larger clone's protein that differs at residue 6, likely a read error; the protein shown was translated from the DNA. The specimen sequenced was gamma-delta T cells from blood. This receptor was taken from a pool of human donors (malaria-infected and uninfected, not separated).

This CDR3 reads CALGEIQVRGCPYYTDKLIF. The DNA of the CDR3 is TGTGCTCTTGGGGAAATTCAGGTCCGGGGATGCCCCTATTACACCGATAAACTCATCTTT. The chain uses TRDV1 and TRDJ1, with D perhaps TRDD3 (6 bases). No J gene was available from TCRdb, and it was assigned here by a germline match of the DNA. The germline V gene has CDR1 TSWWSYY and CDR2 QGS. V shed 2 bases and J shed 0 bases, with 25 bases lying between them. The CDR3 loop spans 20 amino acids.